The 5 T cell receptor beta chains presented below share a single source sample, sequenced in a study of blood T cell repertoires in COVID-19. The table came from immunoSEQ multiplex PCR; TCRdb's copy has only in-frame clones and leaves some out. The sample records approximately 270,000 clones, approximately 86% being singletons. The sample taken for sequencing was peripheral blood. The origin of the receptors is a man in his forties with active or convalescent COVID-19.

V usage is TRBV24-1 and J usage is TRBJ2-2; D gene ambiguous. Germline V gene sequence: CDR1 KGHDR, CDR2 SFDVKD. The CDR3 totals 14 residues. Trimming took off 6 bases at V and 4 bases at J, with 11 bases between the two ends. The CDR3 DNA reads TGTGCCACCAGTATACAACAGAGCACCGGGGAGCTGTTTTTT. This codes for CATSIQQSTGELFF.

The chain recombines TRBV7-2 with TRBJ1-1; 8 bases align to TRBD1. Germline V lookup: CDR1 SGHTA, CDR2 FQGNSA. Trimming removed 5 bases from V and 6 bases from J; junction bases left unmatched: 2. The CDR3 is 12 amino acids. CDR3 region: CASSTDRAEAFF. The CDR3 DNA reads TGTGCCAGCAGCACGGACAGGGCTGAAGCTTTCTTT.

The V gene is TRBV6-6, the J gene TRBJ1-5; D gene ambiguous. Germline V gene lookup returns CDR1 MNHNY and CDR2 SVGAGI (reference sequence). V lost 5 bases and J 7 bases, leaving 21 bases between the germline ends. The length of the CDR3 is 16 residues. The CDR3 sequence: CASSPEAIRSGQPQHF. The CDR3 nucleotides are TGTGCCAGCAGTCCCGAGGCGATTCGGTCGGGGCAGCCCCAGCATTTT.

The chain employs TRBV5-1 and TRBJ2-3, with a weak D call TRBD2 (6 bases). V was clipped by 0 bases and J by 0 bases, with 11 bases between them. Germline V gene data show CDR1 as SGHRS and CDR2 as YFSETQ. CDR3 size: 16 residues. The CDR3, as DNA: TGCGCCAGCAGCTTGGACTCGGGACTCAGCACAGATACGCAGTATTTT. It specifies CASSLDSGLSTDTQYF.

The CDR3 DNA is TGCGCCAGCAGCCAAGAAAAAAGGGGAGGGACTGAAGCTTTCTTT. Residues: CASSQEKRGGTEAFF. The J gene is TRBJ1-1, the V gene TRBV4-1; D might be TRBD1 (5 bases). V shed 0 bases and J shed 5 bases, with 13 bases lying between them. Germline V gene data show CDR1 as MGHRA and CDR2 as YSYEKL. This CDR3 is 15 amino acids long.